A single sample gave rise to the 20 T cell receptor beta chains below, sequenced in a study of human T cells and chemical hapten exposure. TCRdb recomputed calls from the RACE reads with MiXCR, one row per CDR3 protein. The sample has about 360,000 distinct CDR3 sequences, around 7% seen once. As for time point: patch test 1, 2 weeks after DPC sensitization. This sample's treatment: therapeutic diphenylcyclopropenone sensitization with weekly scalp DPC. The sequencing used whole blood, collected in connection with sensitization to the hapten diphenylcyclopropenone (DPC). The origin of the receptors is a woman younger than 35 with alopecia areata. Some clones in this sample may be carry-over from other donors' samples.

This clonotype was observed at least ten times. This chain joins TRBV7-2 and TRBJ2-3, with unresolved D. Trimming took 1 base from V and 2 from J, leaving 13 bases between them. The CDR3 sequence is 16 residues long. Germline CDR1 and CDR2: SGHTA and FQGNSA. CDR3 sequence reads: CASSLVGGPNTDTQYF. Here the CDR3 DNA reads TGTGCCAGCAGCTTAGTGGGCGGACCAAACACAGATACGCAGTATTTT.

The chain combines TRBV6-1 with TRBJ1-4; D ambiguous. The CDR3 loop spans 12 amino acids. In germline, CDR1 is MNHNS, CDR2 SASEGT. V lost 8 bases, J lost 11 bases, and 15 bases lay in between. The CDR3 loop is CASREVSEKLFF. The CDR3 DNA sequence: TGTGCCAGCCGAGAGGTATCGGAGAAACTGTTTTTT.

This clonotype was counted ten times or more. This rearrangement joins TRBV7-6 to TRBJ2-6; D gene ambiguous. V lost 5 bases, J lost 0 bases, and 8 bases lay in between. Germline V CDR1 and CDR2: SGHVS, FNYEAQ. The CDR3 covers 15 residues. The CDR3 nucleotides read TGTGCCAGCAGCCCGGTCGTCTCTGGGGCCAACGTCCTGACTTTC. This translates into CASSPVVSGANVLTF.

This clonotype was seen a handful of times. This sequence joins TRBV7-4 and TRBJ2-7, with D perhaps assigned TRBD1 or TRBD2 (5 bases each). This CDR3 has 13 amino acids. In germline, CDR1 is SGHVT, CDR2 SQSDAQ. V lost 5 bases and J 4 bases, leaving 12 bases between the germline ends. The DNA of the CDR3 is TGTGCCAGCAGCCCGATGGGGGTGTACGAGCAGTACTTC. It codes for CASSPMGVYEQYF.

This clonotype was detected only a few times. At one end, the junction sequence differs from germline, possibly due to a read error. This chain uses TRBV6-1 with TRBJ1-2, with D perhaps matching TRBD1 (5 bases). In germline, CDR1 is MNHNS, CDR2 SASEGT. The CDR3 is made up of 11 amino acids. CDR3 amino acids: CASSEEWGQGF. The CDR3 DNA follows: TGTGCCAGCAGTGAAGAGTGGGGCCAGGGCTTC.

This clonotype was counted only a few times. The chain links TRBV11-1 to TRBJ2-1; perhaps TRBD1 as D (5 bases). CDR3 length: 13 residues. In germline, CDR1 is SGHAT, CDR2 FQDESV (reference sequence). The germline V and J ends were trimmed by 5 bases and 6 bases, with 11 bases remaining between them. The CDR3 bases are TGTGCCAGCAGCCTTCAGGGTCCCAATGAGCAGTTCTTC. The encoded protein is CASSLQGPNEQFF.

There are a few counts of this clonotype. The V gene is TRBV29-1, the J gene TRBJ1-6; unclear D gene. V was cut by 5 bases and J by 12 bases, with 17 bases left in between. The V gene's germline CDR1 is SQVTM and CDR2 ANQGSEA. The CDR3 is made up of 13 amino acids. The CDR3 is CSVYVGCVRPLHF. The CDR3 nucleotides are TGCAGCGTTTATGTGGGATGCGTTCGACCCCTCCACTTT.

This clonotype was counted only a few times. CDR3 region: CASSLTRVDYGYTF. In DNA form, the CDR3 reads TGTGCCAGCAGTTTGACGAGGGTGGACTATGGCTACACCTTC. V is TRBV12-3 or TRBV12-4 and J is TRBJ1-2; D uncertain. The CDR3 has 14 amino acids. V was clipped by 3 bases and J by 3 bases, with 11 bases between them.

This clonotype was seen at least ten times. The gene calls are TRBV24-1 and TRBJ2-3, with 10 bases aligning to TRBD1. V gave up 7 bases and J gave up 4 bases; unmatched junction bases: 4. Germline V lookup: CDR1 KGHDR, CDR2 SFDVKD. The CDR3 runs to 14 residues. The CDR3 protein is CATRGTGESDTQYF. CDR3 sequence (DNA): TGTGCCACCAGAGGGACAGGGGAATCAGATACGCAGTATTTT.

This clonotype was counted many times. The V call is TRBV6-2 or TRBV6-3, the J call TRBJ2-2, with 8 nucleotides matching TRBD2. Germline lookup yields CDR1 MNHEY and CDR2 SVGEGT. The CDR3 has 12 amino acids. V was clipped by 5 bases and J by 12 bases; unmatched bases: 5. DNA of the CDR3: TGTGCCAGCAGTCTACTAGCGGTTCAGCTGTTTTTT. Residues: CASSLLAVQLFF.

V gene TRBV3-1 combines with J gene TRBJ1-2; possibly TRBD1 for D (5 bases). There are 15 residues in the CDR3. V dropped 4 bases and J dropped 2 bases, with 14 bases sitting between them. Germline V gene sequence: CDR1 LGHDT, CDR2 YNNKEL (reference sequence). The CDR3 bases are TGTGCCAGCAGCCCCCGTGGGGGTTGGAACTATGGCTACACCTTC. It encodes CASSPRGGWNYGYTF.

The gene calls are TRBV7-2 and TRBJ1-4; the match to TRBD1 covers 9 bases. CDR1 and CDR2 from the germline V gene are SGHTA and FQGNSA. This CDR3 has 16 residues. V lost 1 base and J lost 11; bases outside the gene matches: 11. The CDR3 is CASSLGGTGTVKKLFF. The CDR3 DNA sequence: TGTGCCAGCAGCTTAGGAGGGACAGGGACGGTTAAGAAACTGTTTTTT.

This clonotype was detected many times. The J gene is TRBJ2-3, the V gene TRBV5-1; no clear D gene. This CDR3 has 15 residues. Germline loops: CDR1 SGHRS, CDR2 YFSETQ. V was pared by 5 bases and J by 6 bases, with 19 bases between. CDR3 nucleotides: TGCGCCAGCAGGTCAGGCAGGCCCTCGGTGGATACGCAGTATTTT. This encodes CASRSGRPSVDTQYF.

This clonotype was found a few times. This chain connects TRBV6-6 to TRBJ2-2; no definite D call. Trimming pared 2 bases from V and 2 bases from J, leaving 9 bases between. Germline-derived CDR1 and CDR2 are MNHNY and SVGAGI (reference sequence). The CDR3 extends over 15 amino acids. The DNA for the CDR3 is TGTGCCAGCAGTTACGGTCGGATAAACACCGGGGAGCTGTTTTTT. Protein product: CASSYGRINTGELFF.

This clonotype occurred a few times. This chain links TRBV5-1 with TRBJ1-5; 7 bases line up with TRBD1. The CDR3 extends over 16 amino acids. After removal of 0 bases from V and 7 bases from J, the junction contained 10 bases not matched to a gene. The germline gives CDR1 SGHRS, CDR2 YFSETQ. As DNA, the CDR3 is TGCGCCAGCAGCTTGGATCCTACAGGGGCGTCGCAGCCCCAGCATTTT. As protein: CASSLDPTGASQPQHF.

This clonotype turned up a few times. V is TRBV29-1 and J is TRBJ1-2, with a possible D match to TRBD1 (6 bases). Trimming cost V 6 bases and J 8 bases, with 13 bases left between them. CDR3 length: 11 amino acids. CDR1 SQVTM and CDR2 ANQGSEA come from the germline V gene. CDR3 region: CSVERGDGYTF. The CDR3 coding sequence is TGCAGCGTCGAGAGGGGGGACGGCTACACCTTC.

This clonotype was counted ten times or more. The gene calls are TRBV10-3 and TRBJ1-2; 10 bases map to TRBD1. CDR3 size: 14 residues. CDR1 and CDR2 from the germline V gene are ENHRY and SYGVKD. The trim removed 9 bases at V and 3 bases at J, leaving 7 bases unmatched. The CDR3 region is CAIADRGRDYGYTF. The DNA for the CDR3 is TGTGCCATAGCTGACAGGGGGCGAGACTATGGCTACACCTTC.

This clonotype showed up many times. The chain combines TRBV7-9 with TRBJ2-3; the match to TRBD1 covers 8 bases. Losses at the gene ends were 4 bases for V and 5 bases for J; bases not matched to a gene: 8. Germline V gene data show CDR1 as SEHNR and CDR2 as FQNEAQ (reference sequence). The CDR3 totals 15 residues. The CDR3 reads CASSSGQGYGDTQYF. CDR3 sequence (DNA): TGTGCCAGCAGCTCTGGACAGGGTTACGGAGATACGCAGTATTTT. The full variable domain, in which reference TRBV7-9 and TRBJ2-3 provide the parts outside the CDR3, is DTGVSQNPRHKITKRGQNVTFRCDPISEHNRLYWYRQTLGQGPEFLTYFQNEAQLEKSRLLSDRFSAERPKGSFSTLEIQRTEQGDSAMYLCASSSGQGYGDTQYFGPGTRLTVL.

This clonotype was seen more than once but under ten times. This chain uses TRBV20-1 with TRBJ2-5, with TRBD2 as a possible D gene (6 bases). This CDR3 has 10 amino acids. Germline loops: CDR1 DFQATT, CDR2 SNEGSKA (reference sequence). The CDR3 nucleotides read TGCGCTGGAGGGGATGAGACCCAGTACTTC. Translated: CAGGDETQYF.

The chain is built from TRBV20-1 and TRBJ2-3; TRBD2 matches at 12 bases. The junction had 15 bases not matched to a gene; V was cut back by 0 bases and J by 2 bases. This CDR3 has 20 amino acids. Germline V lookup: CDR1 DFQATT, CDR2 SNEGSKA (reference sequence). The CDR3: CSARDLASGGAGEHTDTQYF. The DNA for the CDR3 is TGCAGTGCTAGAGATCTCGCTAGCGGGGGGGCGGGTGAACACACAGATACGCAGTATTTT.